The clone carrying this T cell receptor beta chain was counted many times. This specimen belongs to a study of T-cell reconstitution after alpha-beta-depleted transplantation in children. Unique molecular identifiers were incorporated during preparation of the TCRbeta library. TCRdb processed the PCR reads anew with MiXCR; each CDR3 protein has one entry. Of about 640,000 distinct CDR3 sequences listed, over 15% are singletons. V lost 3 bases to trimming and J lost 5 bases, with 11 bases between them. Germline assignment: CDR1 ENHRY and CDR2 SYGVKD. CDR3 length: 14 residues. This sequence was found in a human donor who donated a stem cell graft to a child with acute myeloid leukemia. Here the sequenced sample was PBMCs from the stem cell graft donor, taken from the stem cell graft. The J gene is TRBJ1-5, the V gene TRBV10-3; perhaps TRBD1 as D (6 bases). The CDR3 loop is CAISEGQSYQPQHF. The CDR3 nucleotides are TGTGCCATCAGTGAAGGACAGAGTTATCAGCCCCAGCATTTT.